This TCR beta chain was recovered during a study of kidney transplant recipient with SARS-CoV-2 infection. CDR1 and CDR2 from the germline V gene are MNHEY and SMNVEV (reference sequence). The CDR3 loop spans 15 amino acids. The V end was cut by 5 bases, the J end by 7 bases, with 17 bases between. The sample holds many counts of this clonotype. Each CDR3 protein is one row after TCRdb ran MiXCR on the reads. The sample contains 200,000 to 300,000 distinct CDR3 sequences, more than 25% of which appear only once. The specimen was a blood sample, collected at baseline and around day 120 from a kidney transplant recipient. The origin of this receptor is a male patient in his thirties who had COVID-19 and was a kidney transplant recipient. The graft donor may have given rise to some T cells. The chain joins TRBV27 to TRBJ2-2; the D gene is possibly TRBD2 (6 bases). CDR3 in amino acids: CASSGSRAEGGELFF. Written as DNA, the CDR3 is TGTGCCAGCAGTGGGTCTCGGGCGGAGGGCGGGGAGCTGTTTTTT.